This TCR beta chain was recovered during a study of shared clonotypes between healthy human individuals (dated by TCRdb to 2018 to 2021). In terms of the full investigation: A couple of women and a few men aged 18 to 49 years were included in the cohort. To increase sequencing depth and limit assay-specific biases, TCR repertoire library preparation and sequencing were carried out by different laboratories using diverse techniques. For each donor, CD4 naive and CD4 memory were each given three plates, CD8 naive was given two plates, and CD8 memory was given one plate. To estimate repertoire size and how much clonotypes are shared between individuals, the study performed deep sequencing of blood TCR repertoires from five healthy adults. Per donor, leukapheresis produced somewhere between about 0.94 and 8.9 billion PBMCs. Broader findings and caveats from the paper: Approximately 5% of naive CD4, more than 3% of naive CD8, roughly 2.5% of memory CD4, and around 0.4% of memory CD8 clonotypes were shared across a few donors. Rarefaction of sorted-subset datasets indicated incomplete sequencing despite the large sequencing depth. Pairwise subsampling indicated that sequencing depth was expected to affect the degree of clonotype sharing among donors. Larger estimated clonotype richness was generally found for naive subsets than for memory subsets. Sampling was limited to blood, and TCR repertoires in tissue likely differ from TCR repertoires in blood. Higher generation probabilities were observed for clonotypes shared by all four sorted-subset donors than for non-shared clonotypes. The small number of donors limited the genetic and exposure-history diversity represented.

Using the deep immunoSEQ assay, multiplex PCR amplified TCR CDR3 regions from genomic DNA. Extracted genomic DNA from each cell subset was spread evenly across all wells of several immunoSEQ 96-well plates, with each plate serving as a replicate. For sorted subsets, approximately 210 ng genomic DNA, equal to some 28,000 T cell genomes, was loaded into each replicate PCR. Purified libraries were quantified with a Qubit 3.0 fluorometer, sized on a Bioanalyzer 2100, and re-quantified with the KAPA Library Quantification kit. A separate single-read 150-cycle Illumina NextSeq 550 flow cell was used to sequence each immunoSEQ 96-well plate. Processing in the source paper ran as follows. Because the immunoSEQ output held only junctional sequences and lacked quality scores, the filtering could not match the filtering applied to full-length reads. Sequences were annotated with PyIR, a Python wrapper for IgBLAST v1.9, using IMGT germline references to assign V/J genes and CDR3. Reads with weak V/J assignments (E-value above 1e-6), missing CDR3, stop codons, out-of-frame junctions, or ambiguous translated residues were removed. V3J clonotypes were defined by identical inferred V gene, J gene, and CDR3 amino acid sequence. Percentage overlap between repertoires was computed as shared unique clonotypes divided by the size of the smaller repertoire. Richness of each repertoire was evaluated using RTK rarefaction, the Chao1 estimator, and Recon v2.1 estimates of unobserved clonotypes. OLGA was used to compute generation probabilities for all TCRbeta clonotypes that the gDNA method yielded from a handful of donors. TCRdb carries this immuneACCESS record with in-frame sequences only. Its versions omit some clonotypes, under half of them owing to an unresolved V gene in the studies checked, with the rest unexplained. The V and J calls and clone size come from that table; D and trimming were worked out from the DNA. The table for this sample lists roughly 1,500,000 clones; approximately 98.5% of them were counted only once. Around 0.33% of the sample comes from the top ten.

Its CDR3 holds 15 amino acids, cysteine through phenylalanine. Only the CDR3 DNA stays, 45 bases, in frame from base 1. From a lookup of the germline V gene, CDR1 and CDR2 are SGHRS and YFSETQ. V ends up 2 bases short and J 6 bases short, with an unmatched junction base count of 11. The donors were healthy, HIV-negative adults with no recently reported acute infections or vaccinations. All donors were Caucasian adults living in Nashville, Tennessee, USA. CD4+ T cells were enriched through magnetic negative selection, after which naive cells were positively selected on CD45RA and the remaining negative fraction served as the memory subset. Blood was collected by leukapheresis, and PBMCs were isolated by Ficoll-Histopaque density gradient centrifugation and then cryopreserved in liquid nitrogen vapor phase. Analytical flow cytometry was used to check the purity and quantity of every magnetically sorted T cell population. Genomic DNA was isolated from every sorted fraction and measured by UV absorbance on a Nanodrop 2000c.

Points on this clone: This receptor's antigen is unknown. No much larger clonotype is one base removed from it; base qualities were not supplied.

The specimen sequenced was naive CD4+ T cells sorted from blood. What this sample's cell subset or site label stands for: CD45RA+ positively selected. This receptor chain uses TRBV5-1 and TRBJ2-7, with TRBD2 identical over 7 junction bases. The clonotype originates from a young man in good health. The DNA reads as follows: TGCGCCAGCAGCTTCCTTACATCGGGAGGAGCCGAGCAGTACTTC. It encodes CASSFLTSGGAEQYF.